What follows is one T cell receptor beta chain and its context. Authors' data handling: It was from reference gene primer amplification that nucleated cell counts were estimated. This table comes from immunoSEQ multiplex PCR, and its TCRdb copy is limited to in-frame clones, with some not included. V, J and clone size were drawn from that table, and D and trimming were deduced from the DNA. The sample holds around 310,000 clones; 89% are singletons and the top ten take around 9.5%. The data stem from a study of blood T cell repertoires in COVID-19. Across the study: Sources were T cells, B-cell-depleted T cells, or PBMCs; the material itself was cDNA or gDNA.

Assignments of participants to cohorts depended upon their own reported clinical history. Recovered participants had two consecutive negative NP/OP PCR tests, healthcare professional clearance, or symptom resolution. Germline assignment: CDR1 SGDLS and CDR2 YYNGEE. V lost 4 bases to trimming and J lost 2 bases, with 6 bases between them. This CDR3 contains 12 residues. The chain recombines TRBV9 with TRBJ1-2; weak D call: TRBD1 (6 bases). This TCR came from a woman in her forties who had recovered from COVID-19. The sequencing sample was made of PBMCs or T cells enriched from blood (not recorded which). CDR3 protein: CASSQGNYGYTF. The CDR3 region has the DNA TGTGCCAGCAGCCAGGGGAACTATGGCTACACCTTC.